The present TCR beta chain was sequenced within a study of blood T cell repertoires in COVID-19. The CDR3 is made up of 13 amino acids. The germline V gene encodes CDR1 KGHSH and CDR2 LQKENI. V lost 2 bases and J lost 5, with 9 bases in between. The protocol was immunoSEQ multiplex PCR, while the TCRdb copy is restricted to in-frame clones and leaves out a portion. In the table there are about 180,000 clones, approximately 88% of which are singletons. The source is a woman aged 25-40 years with acute or convalescent COVID-19. The V call is TRBV18, the J call TRBJ2-5, with D possibly TRBD2 on 5 matching bases. The sequenced sample consisted of peripheral blood. The CDR3 here is CASSPELGETQYF. In DNA, the CDR3 is TGTGCCAGCTCACCAGAACTAGGGGAGACCCAGTACTTC. Supplemented by reference TRBV18 and TRBJ2-5, the full variable domain reads NAGVMQNPRHLVRRRGQEARLRCSPMKGHSHVYWYRQLPEEGLKFMVYLQKENIIDESGMPKERFSAEFPKEGPSILRIQQVVRGDSAAYFCASSPELGETQYFGPGTRLLVL.